The 24 T cell receptor beta chains listed next were all sequenced from one sample in a study of siplizumab effects on memory and regulatory T cells. Produced via immunoSEQ multiplex PCR; TCRdb's table is partial and in-frame only. The data hold approximately 120,000 clones, with 90% to 95% observed a single time. Sequenced input: Tregs sorted from blood. All receptors come from a human donor in good health.

The V gene is TRBV6-5, the J gene TRBJ1-5; TRBD1 aligns across 9 bases. The CDR3 extends over 15 amino acids. The germline CDR1 and CDR2 sequences are MNHEY and SVGAGI. J gave up 4 bases and V 6 bases, and 7 bases lay outside the gene matches. CDR3: CASRADRGLNQPQHF. The CDR3 DNA sequence: TGTGCCAGCAGGGCTGACAGGGGGTTAAATCAGCCCCAGCATTTT.

This sequence joins TRBV5-1 and TRBJ2-4; no clear D gene. Looked up from germline, CDR1 is SGHRS and CDR2 is YFSETQ. CDR3 size: 11 residues. The V end lost 0 bases, the J end lost 13 bases, and 8 bases lay between the germline ends. The CDR3 here is CASSLEGRQYF. In DNA form, the CDR3 reads TGCGCCAGCAGCTTGGAGGGTAGGCAGTACTTC.

The chain carries TRBV6-5 and TRBJ2-7, with TRBD1 matching over 8 bases. The germline CDR1 and CDR2 sequences are MNHEY and SVGAGI. Losses at the gene ends were 0 bases for V and 2 bases for J; bases not matched to a gene: 6. The CDR3 spans 16 residues. The CDR3 sequence is CASSYSRGTGTYEQYF. The CDR3 nucleotides read TGTGCCAGCAGTTACTCGAGGGGGACAGGAACCTACGAGCAGTACTTC.

This clone was picked up a small number of times. V gene TRBV30 combines with J gene TRBJ2-1; TRBD2 matches at 7 bases. The CDR3 covers 12 residues. After removal of 0 bases from V and 15 bases from J, the junction contained 8 bases not matched to a gene. In germline, CDR1 is GTSNPN, CDR2 SVGIG (reference sequence). CDR3 loop: CAWSVLAAGLFF. The CDR3 DNA follows: TGTGCCTGGAGTGTACTGGCAGCGGGACTGTTCTTC.

The genes are TRBV19 and TRBJ1-1; 8 bases are shared with TRBD1. Per the germline V gene, CDR1 is LNHDA and CDR2 is SQIVND (reference sequence). V shed 9 bases and J 1 base; nucleotides not matched to a gene: 7. There are 14 residues in the CDR3. In nucleotides, the CDR3 is TGTGCCAGCACCAGGGGGCGATCGAACACTGAAGCTTTCTTT. The encoded protein is CASTRGRSNTEAFF.

The rearrangement uses TRBV21-1 and TRBJ1-2; TRBD1, the D gene given by the table, was not confirmed from the DNA. TRBV21-1 is described as a pseudogene. The CDR3 runs 14 residues. In nucleotides, the CDR3 is TGTGCCAGCAGCAGGGACAGGCGGCAATTTGGCTACACCTTC. This codes for CASSRDRRQFGYTF.

J is TRBJ2-7 and V is TRBV5-1, with unresolved D. The CDR3 has 15 amino acids. Trimming removed 1 base from V and 1 base from J, with 12 bases in between. Germline V lookup: CDR1 SGHRS, CDR2 YFSETQ. The CDR3 nucleotides are TGCGCCAGCAGCTTGCATACAGAGAAGTCCTACGAGCAGTACTTC. Translating gives CASSLHTEKSYEQYF. The full variable domain, completed using reference TRBV5-1 and TRBJ2-7, is KAGVTQTPRYLIKTRGQQVTLSCSPISGHRSVSWYQQTPGQGLQFLFEYFSETQRNKGNFPGRFSGRQFSNSRSEMNVSTLELGDSALYLCASSLHTEKSYEQYFGPGTRLTVT.

The V and J genes are TRBV5-8 and TRBJ1-6; 8 nucleotides match TRBD1. Per germline, CDR1 SGHTS and CDR2 YDEGEE. The CDR3 length is 14 residues. V was clipped by 4 bases and J by 4 bases; unmatched bases: 1. CDR3 sequence reads: CASSRTGYNSPLHF. CDR3 sequence (DNA): TGTGCCAGCAGCAGGACAGGGTATAATTCACCCCTCCACTTT.

This clone was counted between two and nine times. The chain joins TRBV6-5 to TRBJ1-2; no reliable D call. The CDR3 runs 13 residues. V shed 6 bases and J shed 8 bases, with 16 bases lying between them. The germline V gene has CDR1 MNHEY and CDR2 SVGAGI. CDR3 coding DNA: TGTGCCAGCAGGGGGAGTGCTGGTGGAGGCTACACCTTC. This encodes CASRGSAGGGYTF.

The V gene is TRBV18, the J gene TRBJ2-6; D is unresolved. CDR3 length: 15 residues. Germline CDR1 and CDR2: KGHSH and LQKENI. The V end was cut by 3 bases, the J end by 0 bases, with 6 bases between. CDR3 bases: TGTGCCAGCTCACCGTCGCTCTCTGGGGCCAACGTCCTGACTTTC. Translated: CASSPSLSGANVLTF.

This clone showed up just once. The genes are TRBV29-1 and TRBJ2-7; 7 nucleotides line up with TRBD1. V trimming: 5 bases; J trimming: 2 bases; junction bases outside the gene matches: 6. Germline values: CDR1 SQVTM, CDR2 ANQGSEA. The CDR3 is 13 amino acids. The DNA of the CDR3 is TGCAGCGTTATGGGGGACAGAGCCTACGAGCAGTACTTC. As protein: CSVMGDRAYEQYF.

This chain links TRBV21-1 with TRBJ2-1; TRBD2 is taken as the D call from the table, unchecked against the DNA. TRBV21-1 is a listed pseudogene. This CDR3 spans 17 amino acids. The CDR3 bases are TGTGCCAGCAGCAAAGTCCGGGCGGGAGGGCCTGTACATGAGCAGTTCTTC. The encoded protein is CASSKVRAGGPVHEQFF.

The chain has TRBV5-1 and TRBJ2-7; 8 bases match TRBD1. Germline-derived CDR1 and CDR2 are SGHRS and YFSETQ. The CDR3 length is 14 residues. V shed 3 bases, J shed 5 bases, and the junction held 7 bases outside the gene matches. CDR3 sequence (DNA): TGCGCCAGCAGCTGGACAGGGACTTTAGACGAGCAGTACTTC. It codes for CASSWTGTLDEQYF.

The chain combines TRBV27 with TRBJ1-2; 10 bases are shared with TRBD1. CDR3 length: 16 amino acids. CDR1 and CDR2 (germline): MNHEY, SMNVEV (reference sequence). V lost 6 bases and J lost 4; bases outside the gene matches: 11. Here the CDR3 reads CASSPGQGDHPYGYTF. The CDR3 DNA reads as TGTGCCAGCAGCCCCGGACAGGGGGACCACCCCTATGGCTACACCTTC.

This rearrangement joins TRBV18 to TRBJ1-1; D gene uncertain. Germline loops: CDR1 KGHSH, CDR2 LQKENI. This CDR3 is 13 amino acids long. V was cut by 2 bases and J by 1 base, with 5 bases left in between. The CDR3 DNA sequence: TGTGCCAGCTCACCATTGGGGAACACTGAAGCTTTCTTT. Its protein product is CASSPLGNTEAFF.

V and J are TRBV13 and TRBJ2-7; 11 nucleotides line up with TRBD2. Trimming took 6 bases from V and 0 from J; bases not matched to a gene: 7. The germline gives CDR1 PRHDT, CDR2 FYEKMQ (reference sequence). The CDR3 covers 16 residues. As DNA, the CDR3 is TGTGCCAGCAGAAAACTAGCGGGGGACCTCTCCTACGAGCAGTACTTC. This gives the protein CASRKLAGDLSYEQYF.

V usage is TRBV4-1 and J usage is TRBJ2-5; D unclear. The CDR3 totals 14 residues. Germline CDR1 MGHRA, CDR2 YSYEKL. V was pared by 0 bases and J by 5 bases, with 10 bases between. CDR3: CASSQDPASETQYF. CDR3 nucleotides: TGCGCCAGCAGCCAAGATCCCGCATCGGAGACCCAGTACTTC.

The CDR3 DNA reads as TGCGCCAGCGGTTCCTCCGCAGGGAACGAGCAGTACTTC. It is translated as CASGSSAGNEQYF. The chain joins TRBV5-1 to TRBJ2-7, with D tentatively TRBD1 (5 bases). CDR3 length equals 13 residues. V was shortened by 7 bases and J by 5 bases, with 16 bases between the two germline ends. Germline CDR1 reads SGHRS; CDR2 reads YFSETQ.

The chain recombines TRBV6-6 with TRBJ1-1, with unresolved D. The CDR3 totals 14 residues. The germline V gene has CDR1 MNHNY and CDR2 SVGAGI (reference sequence). Trimming shortened V by 6 bases and J by 0 bases, and 11 bases separated the two germline ends. The CDR3 is CASRYPVMNTEAFF. The CDR3 DNA reads as TGTGCCAGCAGGTACCCGGTCATGAACACTGAAGCTTTCTTT.

The chain employs TRBV5-1 and TRBJ2-7, with TRBD1 matching 8 bases. The CDR3 extends over 15 amino acids. In germline, CDR1 is SGHRS, CDR2 YFSETQ. V shed 0 bases, J shed 8 bases, and the junction held 10 bases outside the gene matches. The CDR3: CASSLAYTGGEQQYF. The CDR3 region has the DNA TGCGCCAGCAGCTTGGCCTATACAGGGGGTGAGCAGCAGTACTTC.

The chain is built from TRBV7-6 and TRBJ1-5; D call uncertain. V was pared by 3 bases and J by 3 bases, with 6 bases between. CDR1 and CDR2 from the germline V gene are SGHVS and FNYEAQ. This CDR3 comprises 13 residues. The DNA of the CDR3 is TGTGCCAGCAGCTTTAGATACAATCAGCCCCAGCATTTT. Amino acids: CASSFRYNQPQHF.

This chain joins TRBV6-1 and TRBJ1-3; D not certain. Between the trimmed V and J ends, which lost 5 bases and 4 bases, there was a span of 12 bases. From germline, CDR1 is MNHNS and CDR2 SASEGT. The CDR3 contains 14 residues. CDR3: CASSFDMGGNTIYF. The CDR3 DNA reads as TGTGCCAGCAGTTTTGACATGGGCGGAAACACCATATATTTT.

This chain uses TRBV7-9 with TRBJ1-1; D is perhaps TRBD1 (5 bases). Germline CDR1 reads SEHNR; CDR2 reads FQNEAQ (reference sequence). The CDR3 spans 15 residues. The V end lost 5 bases, the J end lost 5 bases, and 18 bases lay between the germline ends. The CDR3 here is CASSMTGTAGTEAFF. CDR3 DNA sequence: TGTGCCAGCAGCATGACCGGGACCGCCGGGACTGAAGCTTTCTTT.

The chain uses TRBV6-6 and TRBJ2-1; 7 positions agree with TRBD2. The V gene end was trimmed by 4 bases and the J gene end by 2 bases; junction bases not matched to a gene: 5. In germline, CDR1 is MNHNY, CDR2 SVGAGI (reference sequence). The CDR3 sequence is 15 residues long. The CDR3 sequence is CASSSRLAPYNEQFF. The CDR3 DNA reads TGTGCCAGCAGTTCGCGACTAGCACCCTACAATGAGCAGTTCTTC.